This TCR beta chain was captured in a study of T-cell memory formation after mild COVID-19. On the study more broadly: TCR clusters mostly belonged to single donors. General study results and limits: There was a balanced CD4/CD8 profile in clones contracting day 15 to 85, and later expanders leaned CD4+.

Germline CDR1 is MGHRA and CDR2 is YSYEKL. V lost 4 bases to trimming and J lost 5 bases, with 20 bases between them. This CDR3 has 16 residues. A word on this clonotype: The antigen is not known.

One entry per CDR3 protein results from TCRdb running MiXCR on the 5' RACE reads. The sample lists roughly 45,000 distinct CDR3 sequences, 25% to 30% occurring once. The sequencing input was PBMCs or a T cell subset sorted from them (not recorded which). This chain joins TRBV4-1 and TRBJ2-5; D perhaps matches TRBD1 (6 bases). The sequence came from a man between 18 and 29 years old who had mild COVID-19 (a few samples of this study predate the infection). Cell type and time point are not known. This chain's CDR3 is CASSLRPAGEFETQYF. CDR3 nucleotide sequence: TGCGCCAGCAGCCTTCGCCCGGCAGGGGAATTCGAGACCCAGTACTTC.